The T cell receptor beta chain described here comes from a study of shared clonotypes between healthy human individuals. Study summary: There were three CD4 naive, three CD4 memory, two CD8 naive and one CD8 memory plates per donor. Broader study findings: Among several donors, approximately 5% of naive CD4 clonotypes were found in common.

Here immunoSEQ multiplex PCR was the method, and the copy in TCRdb shows in-frame clones only, minus some. The profile covers over 1.4 million clones, with approximately 96% appearing a single time and roughly 1.2% taken by the ten largest. Trimming took off 0 bases at V and 6 bases at J, with 9 bases between the two ends. The CDR3 covers 13 residues. Germline V lookup: CDR1 LGHNA, CDR2 YSLEER. Donors were healthy HIV-negative adults without recently reported acute infections or vaccinations. In the CD4+ fraction, cells were divided into CD45RA+ naive and CD45RA-negative memory subsets. Note on this clone: Its antigen is not known.

The material sequenced was naive CD4+ T cells sorted from blood. Described subset: CD45RA+ positively selected. J is TRBJ2-7 and V is TRBV4-3, with D maybe TRBD1 (6 bases). The sequence was obtained from a man between 25 and 39 years old in good health. CDR3 bases: TGCGCCAGCAGCCAAGAATGGGGGCGCGAGCAGTACTTC. Its translation: CASSQEWGREQYF.